This note documents a single T cell receptor beta chain sequence. This clone was recorded once. This clone's antigen is unknown. Qualities for individual bases were not recorded, and no much larger clone is one base off. The data stem from a study of neoadjuvant anti-PD-1 for oral cavity cancer (dated by TCRdb to 2020 to 2022). Regarding the research as a whole: Before curative-intent surgical resection, most patients were given three to four biweekly doses of nivolumab at 3 mg/kg. Under RECIST 1.1, a patient counted as a responder if showing complete response, partial response or stable disease, and as a non-responder if showing progression. For patients who did not progress, a fourth nivolumab dose was given around day 43, followed by definitive surgical resection on days 50-56. The parent correlative cohort had 11 to 12 patients and a response rate of roughly 34%. General conclusions and limits of the study: After neoadjuvant nivolumab, T cell clonality (Gini index) in PBMCs was significantly higher in non-responders than in responders. Higher pretreatment blood Treg/Th17 ratios correlated with both higher pretreatment blood TCRbeta clonality and lower post-treatment tumor TCRbeta clonality. Only a few patients per response group were included in the TCR analyses, and larger cohorts for validation were called for by the authors.

From the cysteine through the phenylalanine, the CDR3 covers 16 amino acids. Solely the CDR3 DNA is kept, with 48 bases framed from the first base. V loses 1 base, J loses 2 bases, and the germline ends lie 12 bases apart. Looking up the germline V gene (reference sequence) yields CDR1 LNHDA and CDR2 SQIVND. For deep sequencing, PBMC libraries mostly used about 490 ng of input genomic DNA, with six replicates for each sample. The immunoSEQ hsTCRbeta kit was used to prepare TCRbeta libraries according to the manufacturer's instructions. An Illumina NovaSeq 6000 S4 flow cell was used to sequence the final libraries, which had first been combined to 3 nM. Concerning the study's data processing: The immunoSEQ Analyzer was used for raw data preprocessing and quality control. The analysis was limited to productive rearrangements, and each clonotype was defined by a unique CDR3 amino acid sequence. Repertoire clonality was estimated as the Gini-Simpson index, computed with the R package tcR. Student's t test was used to compare Gini indices, while Pearson correlation assessed associations with tumor size change. As stored in TCRdb, this immuneACCESS dataset retains in-frame rearrangements with V and J assigned. A fraction of the clones does not appear; measured against another copy, unresolved V genes explain less than half of the discrepancy, and the remainder lacks a known reason. The V and J calls and clone size were taken over from that table, and D and trimming were inferred from the DNA. Here the sample has over 80,000 clones; about four fifths occur a single time. The ten largest clones represent around 3% of the sample.

This specimen's time point label, interpreted: before neoadjuvant nivolumab. Patients had been newly diagnosed with stage II-IVA oral cavity squamous cell carcinoma, and no prior systemic or radiation treatment had been given to the patients. The cohort was composed of patients with HPV-negative, locally advanced oral cavity squamous cell carcinoma. Peripheral blood mononuclear cells were analyzed directly and were not maintained or expanded in culture. The samples were drawn from a longitudinal correlative study tied to a single-arm phase II trial testing neoadjuvant nivolumab in oral cavity squamous cell carcinoma. Subject-matched pre- and post-treatment PBMCs and tumors from three responders and three non-responders underwent genomic DNA-based TCRbeta sequencing. Peripheral blood mononuclear cells were collected before nivolumab treatment and again after treatment, at the time of surgery. Genomic DNA was isolated from PBMCs using the Maxwell RSC DNA from Cells kit.

The sequencing used PBMCs, collected before nivolumab (anti-PD-1) treatment. The receptor chain draws on TRBV19 and TRBJ1-3; no D segment can be confidently identified. This TCR was recovered from a person between 40 and 79 years old with oral cavity squamous cell carcinoma. CDR3 sequence: CASSIGMGTTGNTIYF. The nucleotide sequence reads TGTGCCAGTAGTATAGGGATGGGCACAACTGGAAACACCATATATTTT.